The source of this T cell receptor (beta chain) is a study of cytomegalovirus exposure and HLA in healthy donors. General study findings and limits: Rarity marked most TCR sequences, yet some public TCRs occurred in many donors. CMV serostatus was the sole immune exposure data available. According to the study, 160 or so TCR beta chains were cytomegalovirus-associated.

Primers: 60 Vbeta forward and 13 Jbeta reverse. Profiled with immunoSEQ multiplex PCR; TCRdb holds only in-frame clones, not every one. This repertoire shows over 150,000 clones, about 68% found once; its top ten account for around 1.5%. CDR1 is LNHDA and CDR2 is SQIVND in the germline V gene (reference sequence). The CDR3 contains 14 residues. V was trimmed by 5 bases and J by 10 bases, leaving 18 bases between them. This clone was counted once. Its antigen remains unknown. This chain connects TRBV19 to TRBJ2-1; perhaps TRBD2 as D (6 bases). Input material: PBMCs. This clonotype originated in a man aged 18 to 35 in good health and CMV-seronegative. The CDR3 sequence is CASSPLGSGLEQFF. In DNA form, the CDR3 reads TGTGCCAGTAGTCCCCTAGGTAGCGGATTAGAGCAGTTCTTC.